This is a list of T cell receptor beta chains from one sample in a study of graft-versus-host responses after intestinal transplantation. These receptors lack a known antigen. TCRdb keeps only in-frame clones here, not all; method: immunoSEQ multiplex PCR. Here the sample spans 40,000 to 60,000 clones, approximately 88% being singletons. The sequencing used unstimulated CD4+ T cells sorted from spleen or lymph node cells, collected before transplant. These TCRs come from a human donor who was the organ donor for an intestinal transplant. Both conserved end residues are part of each CDR3. D genes are given only for firm matches. Only some rows state a clone size, as once, few, many or a class for expanded clones.

V	J	D	size	DNA	CDR3
TRBV25-1	TRBJ1-2	.	.	TGTGCCAGCAGTGAATTGAACTATGGCTACACCTTC	CASSELNYGYTF
TRBV5-1	TRBJ2-7	TRBD2	.	TGCGCCAGCAGCTCCCGGACTAGTGGCTCCTACGAGCAGTACTTC	CASSSRTSGSYEQYF
TRBV9	TRBJ2-1	TRBD2	.	TGTGCCAGCAGCCGGGGGGATCCTGCCCTTATTTCCTACAATGAGCAGTTCTTC	CASSRGDPALISYNEQFF
TRBV5-4	TRBJ2-6	.	.	TGTGCCAGCAGCCTCGATCGGGCTGGGGCCAACGTCCTGACTTTC	CASSLDRAGANVLTF
TRBV6-1	TRBJ2-1	.	.	TGTGCCAGCAGTCCTGGCCAGGGTAGGAATGAGCAGTTCTTC	CASSPGQGRNEQFF
TRBV5-1	TRBJ2-3	.	.	TGCGCCAGCAGCTTGGAGGAGCGGGCTAGCACAGATACGCAGTATTTT	CASSLEERASTDTQYF
TRBV18	TRBJ2-6	.	.	TGTGCCAGCTCACCACTTGAAGGCCACTCTGGGGCCAACGTCCTGACTTTC	CASSPLEGHSGANVLTF
TRBV6-1	TRBJ1-2	TRBD1	.	TGTGCCAGCAGCAGGGGGGAGGACGTCTATGGCTACACCTTC	CASSRGEDVYGYTF
TRBV7-2	TRBJ1-1	.	once	TGTGCCAGCAGCTTAGACAGGAACACTGAAGCTTTCTTT	CASSLDRNTEAFF
TRBV9	TRBJ1-2	TRBD1	.	TGTGCCAGCAGCGTATACGACAGGGTATCCAACTATGGCTACACCTTC	CASSVYDRVSNYGYTF
TRBV6-1	TRBJ2-5	.	.	TGTGCCAGCAGTGGAGGGGACGGGGAGCCTGTGTACCAAGAGACCCAGTACTTC	CASSGGDGEPVYQETQYF
TRBV19	TRBJ2-7	.	.	TGTGCCAGTAGTGCCCAGGGACCCTACGAGCAGTACTTC	CASSAQGPYEQYF
TRBV18	TRBJ2-2	.	.	TGTGCCAGCTCAACTGAGGACAGCTACCTCGGGGAGCTGTTTTTT	CASSTEDSYLGELFF
TRBV11-2	TRBJ2-3	TRBD2	once	TGTGCCAGCAGCCCACTAGCGGGGGGGAGCACAGATACGCAGTATTTT	CASSPLAGGSTDTQYF
TRBV10-3	TRBJ1-1	TRBD1	few	TGTGCCATCAAAGCAGGGGGCACTGAAGCTTTCTTT	CAIKAGGTEAFF
TRBV19	TRBJ2-1	.	.	TGTGCCAGTAGTACTACCGCGATTATTGAAGCCCACAATGAGCAGTTCTTC	CASSTTAIIEAHNEQFF
TRBV6-5	TRBJ1-2	.	.	TGTGCCAGCAGCCCGGACCGTAACTATGGCTACACCTTC	CASSPDRNYGYTF
TRBV6-6	TRBJ2-5	.	once	TGTGCCAGCAGTTACTCTTGGGGGCCCAGGGAAGAGACCCAGTACTTC	CASSYSWGPREETQYF
TRBV7-8	TRBJ2-3	.	once	TGTGCCAGCAGCTTAGGGCCTCAAAGCACAGATACGCAGTATTTT	CASSLGPQSTDTQYF
TRBV5-1	TRBJ2-7	TRBD1	.	TGCGCCAAGTCGCACCAAAATGGGACAGGGGGATACGAGCAGTACTTC	CAKSHQNGTGGYEQYF
TRBV6-6	TRBJ2-7	TRBD2	.	TGTGCCAGCAGTTATTCGGGAGGGCCGTCCGAGCAGTACTTC	CASSYSGGPSEQYF
TRBV6-4	TRBJ2-1	.	.	TGTGCCAGCAGTGACCGGGGCACCCCCAGCAATGAGCAGTTCTTC	CASSDRGTPSNEQFF
TRBV11-3	TRBJ2-7	TRBD2	.	TGTGCCAGCAGCTTAGATCTGGCGGGGGGCCCCTACGAGCAGTACTTC	CASSLDLAGGPYEQYF
TRBV9	TRBJ2-5	TRBD2	few	TGTGCCAGCAGCGTAGGGACTAGCCAAGAGACCCAGTACTTC	CASSVGTSQETQYF
TRBV23-1	TRBJ1-1	TRBD1	.	TGCGCCAGCAGTCAAAGACAGGGCACTGAAGCTTTCTTT	CASSQRQGTEAFF
TRBV6-5	TRBJ2-7	.	.	TGTGCCAGCAGCCCCACGATCTTGCCCTACGAGCAGTACTTC	CASSPTILPYEQYF
TRBV30	TRBJ2-3	.	.	TGTGCCTGGAGTGCCCCTCAACGGCCCACAGATACGCAGTATTTT	CAWSAPQRPTDTQYF
TRBV6-5	TRBJ2-7	.	few	TGTGCCAGCATGAGGGGCCGAGGGAGTTACGAGCAGTACTTC	CASMRGRGSYEQYF
TRBV28	TRBJ2-3	TRBD2	.	TGTGCCAGCAGACGCAGACTAGCGGGAGTGGGAGATACGCAGTATTTT	CASRRRLAGVGDTQYF
TRBV9	TRBJ2-3	.	.	TGTGCCAGCAGCGTATTCAGCGGCACAGATACACAGTATTTT	CASSVFSGTDTQYF
TRBV7-2	TRBJ1-1	.	.	TGTGCCAGCAGCCCAGGGGTAAGGGGAAACACTGAAGCTTTCTTT	CASSPGVRGNTEAFF
TRBV18	TRBJ2-2	.	.	TGTGCCAGCTCACCACTTGTCGGGGAGCTGTTTTTT	CASSPLVGELFF
TRBV6-1	TRBJ1-2	.	few	TGTGCCAGCAGTGACACGGATCGAGGGAACTATGGGGGCTACACCTTC	CASSDTDRGNYGGYTF
TRBV11-3	TRBJ1-1	TRBD1	.	TGTGCCAGCAGCTTATACAGGGGTACTGAAGCTTTCTTT	CASSLYRGTEAFF
TRBV11-2	TRBJ2-4	TRBD2	.	TGTGCCAGCAGCTTAGATAGTGGACTAGCGGGCCAAAACATTCAGTACTTC	CASSLDSGLAGQNIQYF
TRBV30	TRBJ2-2	.	.	TGTGCCTGGAGTGGAGGCGGGGAGCTGTTTTTT	CAWSGGGELFF
TRBV11-3	TRBJ2-1	.	.	TGTGCCAGCAGCTTAGGGGTAGGTCGGGGCGGCTCCTACAATGAGCAGTTCTTC	CASSLGVGRGGSYNEQFF
TRBV19	TRBJ2-3	TRBD1	once	TGTGCCAGTAGTATAACAGGGGCTAGCACAGATACGCAGTATTTT	CASSITGASTDTQYF
TRBV30	TRBJ2-5	TRBD1	.	TGTGCCTGGGGGACAGGGTCTTGGGAGACCCAGTACTTC	CAWGTGSWETQYF
TRBV2	TRBJ2-7	.	few	TGTGCCAGCAGTAAACGGTCTGTTTACTACGAGCAGTACTTC	CASSKRSVYYEQYF
TRBV11-3	TRBJ2-7	.	.	TGTGCCAGCAGCTTACTGACGGGTTACGAGCAGTACTTC	CASSLLTGYEQYF
TRBV6-5	TRBJ1-1	.	.	TGTGCCAGCAGTTACTCTCGACTCACTGAAGCTTTCTTT	CASSYSRLTEAFF
TRBV6-1	TRBJ1-2	TRBD1	.	TGTGCCAGCAGTGACCACCGTACAGGGGAGAGAGGCTACACCTTC	CASSDHRTGERGYTF
TRBV5-5	TRBJ2-7	TRBD2	.	TGTGCCAGCAGCCTGTCTGTAGCGGGAGTTTACGAGCAGTACTTC	CASSLSVAGVYEQYF
TRBV2	TRBJ1-3	.	.	TGTGCCAGCAGCGTTATTGGAAACACCATATATTTT	CASSVIGNTIYF
TRBV30	TRBJ1-4	TRBD1	.	TGTGCCTGGAGTGTACAGGGGGCTGAAAAACTGTTTTTT	CAWSVQGAEKLFF